Shown below are 28 T cell receptor beta chains from a single sample sequenced in a study of cytomegalovirus exposure and HLA in healthy donors. Both 60 Vbeta primers and 13 Jbeta primers went into the PCR. Data came from immunoSEQ multiplex PCR; TCRdb stores just in-frame clones and leaves some out. The clone table shows over 100,000 clones, with the ten largest holding 1.5% to 2%. Sample: PBMCs. The origin of the receptors is a young man in good health and CMV-seronegative.

The chain recombines TRBV6-4 with TRBJ2-3; 9 bases fit TRBD2. Trimming removed 0 bases from V and 5 bases from J; junction bases left unmatched: 9. This CDR3 region has 17 residues. Looked up from germline, CDR1 is MRHNA and CDR2 is SNTAGT. The CDR3 sequence: CASSDSTGRGGRDTQYF. CDR3 in DNA: TGTGCCAGCAGTGACTCAACGGGGCGGGGGGGCAGAGATACGCAGTATTTT.

This chain links TRBV5-1 with TRBJ2-2; TRBD2 aligns across 11 bases. This CDR3 region has 15 residues. Germline V lookup: CDR1 SGHRS, CDR2 YFSETQ. Trimming at V came to 1 base and at J to 8 bases, leaving 4 bases not matched to a gene. CDR3 sequence: CASSLLAGGPGELFF. CDR3 bases: TGCGCCAGCAGCTTGCTAGCGGGAGGTCCTGGGGAGCTGTTTTTT.

The chain has TRBV6-4 and TRBJ2-1; 7 nucleotides align to TRBD2. CDR1 is MRHNA and CDR2 is SNTAGT in the germline V gene. This CDR3 contains 15 residues. V trimming: 4 bases; J trimming: 7 bases; junction bases outside the gene matches: 10. CDR3 sequence (DNA): TGTGCCAGCAGTGCTGACCTAGGCGGGAGTAATGAGCAGTTCTTC. Amino acids: CASSADLGGSNEQFF.

The chain couples TRBV5-6 to TRBJ1-1; perhaps TRBD1 as D (6 bases). Looked up from germline, CDR1 is SGHDT and CDR2 is YYEEEE. CDR3 length: 13 residues. V lost 7 bases and J lost 5, with 15 bases in between. DNA of the CDR3: TGTGCCAGCGCCAGCGGGGGGCGAACTGAAGCTTTCTTT. Translating it yields CASASGGRTEAFF.

The chain has TRBV5-1 and TRBJ1-1, with D unresolved. V was pared by 1 base and J by 3 bases, with 10 bases between. The germline V gene has CDR1 SGHRS and CDR2 YFSETQ. The CDR3 runs to 14 residues. CDR3: CASSLSPGYTEAFF. CDR3 nucleotide sequence: TGCGCCAGCAGCTTGTCCCCGGGTTACACTGAAGCTTTCTTT. Filled out from reference TRBV5-1 and TRBJ1-1, the complete variable domain reads KAGVTQTPRYLIKTRGQQVTLSCSPISGHRSVSWYQQTPGQGLQFLFEYFSETQRNKGNFPGRFSGRQFSNSRSEMNVSTLELGDSALYLCASSLSPGYTEAFFGQGTRLTVV.

This rearrangement joins TRBV11-3 to TRBJ2-2, with TRBD2 matching over 14 bases. The CDR3 runs to 19 residues. CDR1 SGHNT and CDR2 YENEEA come from the germline V gene. J was trimmed by 0 bases and V by 5 bases; bases with no gene match: 8. As DNA, the CDR3 is TGTGCCAGCAGCAAAGAGGGACTAGCGGGAGCCACGAACACCGGGGAGCTGTTTTTT. Encoded protein: CASSKEGLAGATNTGELFF.

V usage is TRBV11-2 and J usage is TRBJ1-5, with TRBD1 identical over 9 bases. This CDR3 is built from 14 residues. Looked up from germline, CDR1 is SGHAT and CDR2 is FQNNGV. The J segment lost 7 bases and the V segment lost 5 bases, leaving 6 bases of the junction unmatched. This CDR3 reads CASSLGQGDQPQHF. The CDR3 DNA sequence: TGTGCCAGCAGCCTGGGACAGGGAGACCAGCCCCAGCATTTT.

The V and J genes are TRBV7-9 and TRBJ2-5, with TRBD1 as a possible D gene (5 bases). The CDR3 runs to 15 residues. The V gene's germline CDR1 is SEHNR and CDR2 FQNEAQ (reference sequence). V dropped 2 bases and J dropped 1 base, with 11 bases sitting between them. The CDR3: CASSLTRDTQETQYF. The CDR3 region has the DNA TGTGCCAGCAGCTTAACCAGGGATACCCAAGAGACCCAGTACTTC.

The chain has TRBV5-1 and TRBJ2-3; 12 bases are a match to TRBD2. Germline loops: CDR1 SGHRS, CDR2 YFSETQ. Trimming took 0 bases from V and 1 from J; bases not matched to a gene: 3. CDR3 length: 17 amino acids. CDR3 in DNA: TGCGCCAGCAGCTTGGGACTAGCGGGAGTAGGCACAGATACGCAGTATTTT. This sequence encodes CASSLGLAGVGTDTQYF.

The chain employs TRBV11-2 and TRBJ1-1; D is ambiguous. Germline CDR1 reads SGHAT; CDR2 reads FQNNGV. The V and J ends lost 7 bases and 11 bases respectively, with 20 bases between them. The CDR3 runs 13 residues. CDR3 sequence reads: CASKSGLRAKAFF. CDR3 bases: TGTGCCAGCAAATCAGGACTACGAGCAAAGGCTTTCTTT.

The chain carries TRBV5-6 and TRBJ1-2, with TRBD1 identical over 8 bases. The junction had 6 bases not matched to a gene; V was cut back by 3 bases and J by 5 bases. This CDR3 region has 14 residues. Germline V gives CDR1 SGHDT, CDR2 YYEEEE. The CDR3 protein is CASSSGTGSYGYTF. The DNA of the CDR3 is TGTGCCAGCAGCTCTGGGACAGGATCTTATGGCTACACCTTC.

The chain's CDR3 is CAISEKGQGSDEQYF. Written as DNA, the CDR3 is TGTGCCATCAGTGAGAAGGGACAGGGCTCTGACGAGCAGTACTTC. The chain recombines TRBV10-3 with TRBJ2-7; 9 bases match TRBD1. This CDR3 comprises 15 residues. Germline CDR1 is ENHRY and CDR2 is SYGVKD. With 2 bases clipped from V and 5 bases from J, the junction kept 7 bases outside the gene matches.

This chain connects TRBV7-2 to TRBJ2-6, with 11 bases identical to TRBD1. CDR1 is SGHTA and CDR2 is FQGNSA in the germline V gene. CDR3 length: 17 residues. The V gene end was trimmed by 5 bases and the J gene end by 3 bases; junction bases not matched to a gene: 6. In nucleotides, the CDR3 is TGTGCCAGCAGCGGACAGGGGGCCGTAGGTGGGGCCAACGTCCTGACTTTC. It codes for CASSGQGAVGGANVLTF.

The rearrangement uses TRBV2 and TRBJ2-5, with 8 bases identical to TRBD2. This CDR3 is 13 amino acids long. Trimming cost V 11 bases and J 2 bases; bases outside gene matches: 7. The V gene's germline CDR1 is SNHLY and CDR2 FYNNEI. The CDR3 region is CAAQREIQETQYF. CDR3 nucleotides: TGTGCCGCCCAGCGGGAGATACAAGAGACCCAGTACTTC.

This sequence joins TRBV5-6 and TRBJ2-1; 10 nucleotides agree with TRBD1. Germline assignment: CDR1 SGHDT and CDR2 YYEEEE. CDR3 size: 14 residues. V lost 2 bases, J lost 8 bases, and 4 bases stayed unmatched. CDR3 coding DNA: TGTGCCAGCAGCTTAAGGGACAGGGGCTATGAGCAGTTCTTC. It yields the protein CASSLRDRGYEQFF.

The chain joins TRBV10-3 to TRBJ2-3; 9 bases fit TRBD2. The CDR3 runs to 21 residues. V was clipped by 4 bases and J by 8 bases; unmatched bases: 28. Germline lookup yields CDR1 ENHRY and CDR2 SYGVKD. The CDR3 spells CAISGQLSGSWAQGQLGTQYF. CDR3 nucleotide sequence: TGTGCCATCAGTGGACAACTTAGCGGGAGTTGGGCGCAAGGGCAGTTGGGTACGCAGTATTTT.

Here the CDR3 DNA reads TGTGCCAGCAGCCCTCAACCGGGACAGGGGCGCGTTGGGGAGCTGTTTTTT. Encoded protein: CASSPQPGQGRVGELFF. The chain is built from TRBV14 and TRBJ2-2; 10 bases line up with TRBD1. The germline V gene encodes CDR1 SGHDN and CDR2 FVKESK. With V trimmed by 4 bases and J by 8 bases, 13 bases remained unmatched. CDR3 size: 17 residues.

This sequence joins TRBV19 and TRBJ2-7; 11 bases align to TRBD2. The ends lost 3 bases at V and 2 bases at J; junction bases unmatched: 3. CDR3 length: 15 amino acids. Germline V gene sequence: CDR1 LNHDA, CDR2 SQIVND (reference sequence). CDR3 nucleotide sequence: TGTGCCAGTAGTATGGGACTAGCGGCCACCTACGAGCAGTACTTC. It yields the protein CASSMGLAATYEQYF.

The chain employs TRBV4-2 and TRBJ2-7, with 8 bases matching TRBD2. V lost 1 base to trimming and J lost 4 bases; unmatched junction nucleotides: 12. The CDR3 consists of 17 residues. Germline V gene data show CDR1 as LGHNA and CDR2 as YNFKEQ. CDR3 DNA: TGTGCCAGCAGCCAAGGACTTTTAGCGGGGAGGAAGTACGAGCAGTACTTC. Protein product: CASSQGLLAGRKYEQYF.

CDR3 residues: CASSLTSGGPLNTGELFF. In DNA form, the CDR3 reads TGCGCCAGCAGCTTGACTAGCGGGGGGCCGCTGAACACCGGGGAGCTGTTTTTT. V gene TRBV5-1 combines with J gene TRBJ2-2; TRBD2 aligns across 12 bases. Per germline, CDR1 SGHRS and CDR2 YFSETQ. The CDR3 contains 18 residues. V lost 1 base and J lost 1; bases outside the gene matches: 5.

The chain recombines TRBV7-2 with TRBJ2-5; tentatively, D is TRBD2 (5 bases). V was cut by 5 bases and J by 2 bases, with 12 bases left in between. The CDR3 covers 14 residues. CDR1 and CDR2 from the germline V gene are SGHTA and FQGNSA. This CDR3 is CASSPSGVQETQYF. CDR3 DNA sequence: TGTGCCAGCAGCCCTTCCGGGGTGCAAGAGACCCAGTACTTC.

V is TRBV7-9 and J is TRBJ1-1, with D maybe TRBD1 (5 bases). This CDR3 region has 13 residues. The germline V and J ends were trimmed by 4 bases and 6 bases, with 12 bases remaining between them. CDR1 is SEHNR, CDR2 FQNEAQ, per germline (reference sequence). In nucleotides, the CDR3 is TGTGCCAGCAGCTCCCCGGGGGTTCCTGAAGCTTTCTTT. The encoded protein is CASSSPGVPEAFF.

The V gene is TRBV7-2, the J gene TRBJ2-7; 10 nucleotides line up with TRBD1. This CDR3 comprises 16 residues. Trimming took 5 bases from V and 5 from J; bases not matched to a gene: 12. The germline V gene encodes CDR1 SGHTA and CDR2 FQGNSA. This chain's CDR3 is CASSRQAGQGSHEQYF. Written as DNA, the CDR3 is TGTGCCAGCAGCCGCCAGGCGGGACAGGGGTCCCACGAGCAGTACTTC.

J is TRBJ2-3 and V is TRBV5-1, with a weak D call TRBD2 (6 bases). The germline V gene has CDR1 SGHRS and CDR2 YFSETQ. The CDR3 runs to 17 residues. V was pared by 4 bases and J by 2 bases, with 20 bases between. The CDR3 sequence: CASSHSFGGTLTDTQYF. The CDR3, as DNA: TGCGCCAGCAGCCACAGTTTTGGGGGGACCCTCACAGATACGCAGTATTTT.

This sequence joins TRBV6-5 and TRBJ1-2; D is undetermined. The CDR3 totals 14 residues. The germline gives CDR1 MNHEY, CDR2 SVGAGI. V lost 5 bases, J lost 6 bases, and 16 bases lay in between. In nucleotides, the CDR3 is TGTGCCAGCAGTATTAGTGCTATAGTCCATGGCTACACCTTC. Its translation is CASSISAIVHGYTF.

The genes are TRBV4-1 and TRBJ2-1, with D possibly being TRBD2 (6 bases). V lost 3 bases and J lost 12, with 15 bases in between. CDR3 length: 13 amino acids. The germline CDR1 and CDR2 sequences are MGHRA and YSYEKL. In nucleotides, the CDR3 is TGCGCCAGCAGCCAGCTTCAGGGAGGTAGGCAGTTCTTC. It translates to CASSQLQGGRQFF.

The gene calls are TRBV7-3 and TRBJ1-1, with no clear D. The V end lost 8 bases, the J end lost 0 bases, and 13 bases lay between the germline ends. This CDR3 region has 14 residues. The germline CDR1 and CDR2 sequences are SGHTA and FQGTGA. CDR3 bases: TGTGCCAGCTCGGCGCGGGGTATGAACACTGAAGCTTTCTTT. Translated, it gives CASSARGMNTEAFF. Variable domain in full (rest from reference TRBV7-3 and TRBJ1-1): GAGVSQTPSNKVTEKGKYVELRCDPISGHTALYWYRQSLGQGPEFLIYFQGTGAADDSGLPNDRFFAVRPEGSVSTLKIQRTERGDSAVYLCASSARGMNTEAFFGQGTRLTVV.

This chain connects TRBV6-4 to TRBJ2-1; 12 bases fit TRBD2. Germline V gene sequence: CDR1 MRHNA, CDR2 SNTAGT. Germline trimming cut 0 bases from V and 5 bases from J; bases unmatched to any gene: 2. CDR3 size: 16 residues. This CDR3 reads CASSDSTSGGHNEQFF. The CDR3 nucleotides are TGTGCCAGCAGTGACTCTACTAGCGGGGGGCACAATGAGCAGTTCTTC.